These 16 T cell receptor beta chains were sequenced from one sample in a study of vaccination and CD4 T cells after COVID-19 (dated by TCRdb to 2021 to 2024). According to the study, the label for this sample's treatment or condition signals: roughly 10-day PBMC culture with coronavirus spike peptide pools or control peptides (ViraFEST assay). CD4+ T cells from unexposed donors were collected before the COVID-19 pandemic (2011-2018). Libraries were prepared through PCR. Sequencing was carried out with an Illumina iSeq 100. DNA from cultured CD4+ T cells was subjected to TCR sequencing with the Oncomine TCR Beta short-read assay at the Johns Hopkins FTIC core. Through fastp at Q25 and MiXCR, TCRdb rebuilt clones from the public reads, retaining in-frame beta chains. Merged by CDR3 protein, the rows form single entries marked with the most common genes and DNA. Across this sample there are approximately 6,000 distinct CDR3 sequences, with approximately 47% seen only once. The ten largest clones take up roughly two fifths of the sample.

These TCRs' antigens remain unknown. The specimen sequenced was CD4+ T cells from blood, cultured in vitro. These TCRs come from a human donor in good health.

The V call is TRBV30, the J call TRBJ2-1; TRBD2 matches at 8 bases. This CDR3 region has 14 residues. The germline CDR1 and CDR2 sequences are GTSNPN and SVGIG (reference sequence). Trimming took 5 bases from V and 8 from J; bases not matched to a gene: 11. The CDR3 spells CAWDPGLVPHEQFF. CDR3 bases: TGTGCCTGGGACCCGGGACTAGTACCCCATGAGCAGTTCTTC.

The chain joins TRBV7-9 to TRBJ1-2; TRBD1 might be the D (6 bases). Trimming removed 3 bases from V and 8 bases from J, with 19 bases in between. The CDR3 covers 15 residues. CDR1 and CDR2 (germline): SEHNR, FQNEAQ (reference sequence). In DNA form, the CDR3 reads TGTGCCAGCAGCTTTCGGTTAGGGGGGGGATGGGGCTACACCTTC. It codes for CASSFRLGGGWGYTF.

This clonotype was seen a single time. The chain is built from TRBV18 and TRBJ1-1; tentative D call: TRBD1 (5 bases). The CDR3 totals 15 residues. Germline-derived CDR1 and CDR2 are KGHSH and LQKENI. The V gene lost 2 bases and the J gene lost 1 base, with 11 bases spanning the gap. Here the CDR3 reads CASSPLNTGNTEAFF. DNA for the CDR3: TGTGCCAGCTCACCATTAAACACAGGGAACACTGAAGCTTTCTTT.

The chain combines TRBV7-2 with TRBJ1-1; D unresolved. This CDR3 contains 19 residues. Germline V CDR1 and CDR2: SGHTA, FQGNSA. Trimming cost V 0 bases and J 8 bases, with 28 bases left between them. CDR3 sequence reads: CASSLAGPGTMVVGREAFF. The DNA of the CDR3 is TGTGCCAGCAGCTTAGCCGGGCCGGGAACGATGGTCGTTGGCCGGGAAGCTTTCTTT. The full variable domain, rest sourced from reference TRBV7-2 and TRBJ1-1, is GAGVSQSPSNKVTEKGKDVELRCDPISGHTALYWYRQSLGQGLEFLIYFQGNSAPDKSGLPSDRFSAERTGGSVSTLTIQRTQQEDSAVYLCASSLAGPGTMVVGREAFFGQGTRLTVV.

The chain has TRBV7-9 and TRBJ1-1, with 7 bases aligning to TRBD1. The CDR3 runs 14 residues. Per the germline V gene, CDR1 is SEHNR and CDR2 is FQNEAQ (reference sequence). The J segment lost 3 bases and the V segment lost 8 bases, leaving 9 bases of the junction unmatched. CDR3 coding DNA: TGTGCCAGCGGTTCGGGACAGCTGTACACTGAAGCTTTCTTT. Translation: CASGSGQLYTEAFF. The full variable domain, completed using reference TRBV7-9 and TRBJ1-1, is DTGVSQNPRHKITKRGQNVTFRCDPISEHNRLYWYRQTLGQGPEFLTYFQNEAQLEKSRLLSDRFSAERPKGSFSTLEIQRTEQGDSAMYLCASGSGQLYTEAFFGQGTRLTVV.

This clonotype was counted only a few times. The V and J genes are TRBV29-1 and TRBJ1-2; 8 positions match TRBD1. The CDR3 runs to 14 residues. Looked up from germline, CDR1 is SQVTM and CDR2 is ANQGSEA. V lost 3 bases, J lost 4 bases, and 7 bases stayed unmatched. DNA for the CDR3: TGCAGCGTTGATGTCCTACAGGGGGGCTATGGCTACACCTTC. Encoded protein: CSVDVLQGGYGYTF. Drawing the rest from reference TRBV29-1 and TRBJ1-2, the complete variable domain is SAVISQKPSRDICQRGTSLTIQCQVDSQVTMMFWYRQQPGQSLTLIATANQGSEATYESGFVIDKFPISRPNLTFSTLTVSNMSPEDSSIYLCSVDVLQGGYGYTFGSGTRLTVV.

This sequence joins TRBV6-1 and TRBJ2-5; a weak D match, TRBD1 (6 bases). The germline V gene has CDR1 MNHNS and CDR2 SASEGT. CDR3 length equals 14 residues. The V and J ends lost 2 bases and 5 bases respectively, with 12 bases between them. The CDR3 is CASSEIGQLETQYF. CDR3 nucleotide sequence: TGTGCCAGCAGTGAAATCGGACAGTTGGAGACCCAGTACTTC.

CDR3 amino acids: CASSQELQAFYEQYF. Written as DNA, the CDR3 is TGTGCCAGCAGCCAAGAACTGCAGGCTTTCTACGAGCAGTACTTC. The V and J genes are TRBV4-2 and TRBJ2-7; D unresolved. Germline CDR1 and CDR2: LGHNA and YNFKEQ. CDR3 length: 15 residues. Trimming took off 0 bases at V and 3 bases at J, with 12 bases between the two ends.

The chain employs TRBV6-5 and TRBJ1-5; 10 positions match TRBD1. After removal of 4 bases from V and 8 bases from J, the junction contained 5 bases not matched to a gene. This CDR3 has 14 amino acids. The germline gives CDR1 MNHEY, CDR2 SVGAGI. CDR3 DNA sequence: TGTGCCAGCAGTTCATGGACAGGGGGGAAGCCCCAGCATTTT. The encoded protein is CASSSWTGGKPQHF.

The rearrangement uses TRBV5-4 and TRBJ2-3; a possible D gene is TRBD2 (7 bases). This CDR3 is 14 amino acids long. Per the germline V gene, CDR1 is SGHNT and CDR2 is YYREEE (reference sequence). V gave up 4 bases and J gave up 2 bases, with 11 bases separating them. CDR3 sequence (DNA): TGTGCCAGCAGCCGGGGGGCAACCACAGATACGCAGTATTTT. Translating it yields CASSRGATTDTQYF.

As concerns this clonotype: Mismatch with germline at one junction end may stem from a read error. This sequence joins TRBV27 and TRBJ1-5; tentative D call: TRBD1 (6 bases). In germline, CDR1 is MNHEY, CDR2 SMNVEV (reference sequence). The length of the CDR3 is 14 residues. The CDR3 here is CASRIGGPNQSQHF. CDR3 nucleotide sequence: TGTGCCAGCAGAATCGGGGGGCCCAATCAGTCCCAGCATTTT.

This clonotype was found a few times. The rearrangement uses TRBV6-1 and TRBJ1-1; the D is unclear. The germline gives CDR1 MNHNS, CDR2 SASEGT. V lost 0 bases to trimming and J lost 11 bases, with 10 bases between them. The CDR3 extends over 12 amino acids. As DNA, the CDR3 is TGTGCCAGCAGTGAAGCAGGGAGCCGGGCTTTCTTT. Residues: CASSEAGSRAFF.

The chain combines TRBV19 with TRBJ1-6, with TRBD1 matching over 9 bases. The trim removed 9 bases at V and 11 bases at J, leaving 8 bases unmatched. The CDR3 contains 13 residues. Looked up from germline, CDR1 is LNHDA and CDR2 is SQIVND (reference sequence). The CDR3 here is CASSQGAIPPLHF. Written as DNA, the CDR3 is TGTGCCAGCTCACAGGGGGCGATCCCACCCCTCCACTTT.

V and J are TRBV7-8 and TRBJ2-1; D gene ambiguous. Trimming took off 2 bases at V and 7 bases at J, with 3 bases between the two ends. The CDR3 runs to 11 residues. Germline CDR1 reads SGHVS; CDR2 reads FQNEAQ. CDR3: CASSLWNEQFF. The CDR3 nucleotides read TGTGCCAGCAGCTTATGGAATGAGCAGTTCTTC.

Points on this clonotype: The junction and the germline gene differ at one end; a read error may be behind it. The chain employs TRBV6-1 and TRBJ2-2; 9 bases agree with TRBD1. The CDR3 runs 16 residues. In germline, CDR1 is MNHNS, CDR2 SASEGT. The DNA for the CDR3 is TGTGCCATCAGTGATCCGACAGGGGGAAGGACCGGGGAGCTGTTTTTT. Protein sequence: CAISDPTGGRTGELFF.

The sample holds one count of this clonotype. A read error may account for a junction end that differs from germline. The chain carries TRBV28 and TRBJ1-2; D remains unclear. The CDR3 contains 12 residues. CDR1 is MDHEN, CDR2 SYDVKM, per germline. Here the CDR3 DNA reads TGTCCCAGCAGTTTTATGGACTATGGCTACACCTTC. Its protein product is CPSSFMDYGYTF.